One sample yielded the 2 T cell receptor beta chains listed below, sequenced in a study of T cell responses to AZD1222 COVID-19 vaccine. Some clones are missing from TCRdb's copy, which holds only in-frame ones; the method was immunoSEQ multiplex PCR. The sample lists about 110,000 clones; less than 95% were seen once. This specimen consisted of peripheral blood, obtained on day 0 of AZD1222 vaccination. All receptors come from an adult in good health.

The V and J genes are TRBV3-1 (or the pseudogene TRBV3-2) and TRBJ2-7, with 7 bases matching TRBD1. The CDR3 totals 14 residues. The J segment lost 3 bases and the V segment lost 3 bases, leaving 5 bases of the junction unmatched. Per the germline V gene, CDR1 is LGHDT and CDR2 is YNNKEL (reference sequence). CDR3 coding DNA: TGTGCCAGCAGCCACCGGGACAGAGACTACGAGCAGTACTTC. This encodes CASSHRDRDYEQYF.

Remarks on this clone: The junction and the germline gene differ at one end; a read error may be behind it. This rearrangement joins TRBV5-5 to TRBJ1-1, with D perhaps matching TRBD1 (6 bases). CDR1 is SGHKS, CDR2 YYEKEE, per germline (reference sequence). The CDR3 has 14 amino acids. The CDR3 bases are TGTGCCCGCAGCTTGGAGGGGGGCAACACTGAAGCTTTCTTT. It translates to CARSLEGGNTEAFF. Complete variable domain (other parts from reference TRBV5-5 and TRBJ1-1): DAGVTQSPTHLIKTRGQQVTLRCSPISGHKSVSWYQQVLGQGPQFIFQYYEKEERGRGNFPDRFSARQFPNYSSELNVNALLLGDSALYLCARSLEGGNTEAFFGQGTRLTVV.